Below, 10 T cell receptor beta chains from the same sample are listed, as sequenced in a study of shared clonotypes between healthy human individuals. Generated by immunoSEQ multiplex PCR, the TCRdb table keeps only in-frame clones and is missing some. The sample lists about 2,200,000 clones; 93% were seen once. Naive CD8 cells lacked CD45RO and underwent positive selection for CCR7, leaving out terminally differentiated effector memory CD45RA+ cells. Sequencing used naive CD8+ T cells from PBMCs. The source of these receptors is a man aged 18 to 29 in good health. Some clones in this sample may be carry-over from other donors' samples.

The chain combines TRBV4-3 with TRBJ2-1, with D unclear. Germline V gives CDR1 LGHNA, CDR2 YSLEER. The ends were cut back, 1 base at V and 6 bases at J, with 19 bases in the middle. This CDR3 has 17 amino acids. The CDR3 DNA reads as TGCGCCAGCAGCCAAGGACTGACCGACACGCCACTCAATGAGCAGTTCTTC. This translates into CASSQGLTDTPLNEQFF.

The J gene is TRBJ2-7, the V gene TRBV6-1; no firm D call. Trimming stripped 2 bases from V and 7 bases from J, with 12 bases between. CDR1 and CDR2 (germline): MNHNS, SASEGT. This CDR3 has 13 amino acids. Here the CDR3 reads CASSESAYYEQYF. The DNA of the CDR3 is TGTGCCAGCAGTGAATCGGCCTATTATGAGCAGTACTTC.

This chain joins TRBV27 and TRBJ2-1; TRBD1 matches 10 bases. This CDR3 comprises 14 residues. Germline V gives CDR1 MNHEY, CDR2 SMNVEV (reference sequence). J was trimmed by 2 bases and V by 7 bases; bases with no gene match: 2. The CDR3 DNA is TGTGCCAGCACCGACAGGGGGCCCTACAATGAGCAGTTCTTC. Residues: CASTDRGPYNEQFF.

The chain links TRBV13 to TRBJ2-1, with D perhaps TRBD1 or TRBD2 (6 bases each). V dropped 7 bases and J dropped 4 bases, with 17 bases sitting between them. CDR1 and CDR2 from the germline V gene are PRHDT and FYEKMQ (reference sequence). This CDR3 spans 15 amino acids. DNA of the CDR3: TGTGCCAGCACGGGGGCCAGGGGCCGGTACAATGAGCAGTTCTTC. Protein sequence: CASTGARGRYNEQFF.

Turning to this clone: The identical CDR3 is also encoded by other nucleotide sequences in the sample. The chain recombines TRBV29-1 with TRBJ2-1; D is uncertain. CDR3 length: 15 residues. CDR1 is SQVTM and CDR2 is ANQGSEA in the germline V gene. V was trimmed by 1 base and J by 0 bases, leaving 10 bases between them. For the CDR3, the DNA is TGCAGCGTTGAAGGCGGTTTAAGCTCCTACAATGAGCAGTTCTTC. Protein product: CSVEGGLSSYNEQFF.

The chain has TRBV6-5 and TRBJ1-1; D is possibly TRBD1 (5 bases). CDR3 size: 14 residues. V was clipped by 2 bases and J by 8 bases, with 15 bases between them. Per the germline V gene, CDR1 is MNHEY and CDR2 is SVGAGI. CDR3 in DNA: TGTGCCAGCAGTTACCGGACCGGGGGGAGCGAAGCTTTCTTT. It specifies CASSYRTGGSEAFF.

Comment on this clone: This may arise from a read error, as a much more abundant clone is one base away. J is TRBJ2-1 and V is TRBV6-5; 12 nucleotides line up with TRBD2. Germline V CDR1 and CDR2: MNHEY, SVGAGI. This CDR3 has 15 residues. With 0 bases clipped from V and 6 bases from J, the junction kept 0 bases outside the gene matches. The DNA for the CDR3 is TGTGCCAGCAGTTACTCGACTAGCGGGAGCAATGAGCAGTTCTTC. It is translated as CASSYSTSGSNEQFF.

As for this clone: One junction end disagrees with the germline gene, perhaps due to a read error. The chain combines TRBV30 with TRBJ2-7, with D possibly matching TRBD2 (6 bases). The germline CDR1 and CDR2 sequences are GTSNPN and SVGIG (reference sequence). CDR3 size: 12 residues. This chain's CDR3 is CAWSVPGGPMDF. CDR3 DNA sequence: TGTGCCTGGAGTGTACCCGGGGGACCCATGGACTTC.

V is TRBV5-6 and J is TRBJ1-2, with 7 bases aligning to TRBD1. Germline V gene data show CDR1 as SGHDT and CDR2 as YYEEEE. The CDR3 covers 15 residues. Trimming took 4 bases from V and 4 from J; bases not matched to a gene: 10. Written as DNA, the CDR3 is TGTGCCAGCAGCATTAGACAGGGCTGGCGCTATGGCTACACCTTC. It yields the protein CASSIRQGWRYGYTF. Together with reference TRBV5-6 and TRBJ1-2, the CDR3 gives the full variable domain: DAGVTQSPTHLIKTRGQQVTLRCSPKSGHDTVSWYQQALGQGPQFIFQYYEEEERQRGNFPDRFSGHQFPNYSSELNVNALLLGDSALYLCASSIRQGWRYGYTFGSGTRLTVV.

The chain employs TRBV19 and TRBJ1-3; 7 bases fit TRBD1. The V segment lost 5 bases and the J segment 2 bases; nucleotides outside the gene matches: 12. This CDR3 has 17 amino acids. Germline values: CDR1 LNHDA, CDR2 SQIVND (reference sequence). The CDR3 reads CASSLRQQGLTGNTIYF. The CDR3, as DNA: TGTGCCAGTAGTTTACGCCAACAGGGGCTGACTGGAAACACCATATATTTT.